The 16 T cell receptor beta chains reported below all come from one sample, sequenced in a study of cytomegalovirus exposure and HLA in healthy donors (dated by TCRdb to about 2017). The library came from the immunoSEQ multiplex PCR assay. TCRdb took this table from immuneACCESS and kept in-frame rearrangements with V and J called. Such tables lack part of the clones; where checked against another copy, unresolved V genes explain under half of the gap, and the rest is unexplained. Within this sample are roughly 43,000 clones, with over 85% of them counted one time only. Less than 2.5% of the sample belongs to the ten largest clones. The sequenced material came from PBMCs. The receptors shown here come from a woman younger than 35 in good health and CMV-seronegative.

The CDR3 loop reads CASSVGGDSGNTIYF. CDR3 nucleotides: TGCGCCAGCAGCGTCGGTGGAGACTCTGGAAACACCATATATTTT. The V and J genes are TRBV5-1 and TRBJ1-3; no reliable D call. Trimming left V 4 bases short and J 0 bases short, with 11 bases between. The length of the CDR3 is 15 residues. Germline V gene lookup returns CDR1 SGHRS and CDR2 YFSETQ. The complete variable domain, with remaining parts taken from reference TRBV5-1 and TRBJ1-3, reads KAGVTQTPRYLIKTRGQQVTLSCSPISGHRSVSWYQQTPGQGLQFLFEYFSETQRNKGNFPGRFSGRQFSNSRSEMNVSTLELGDSALYLCASSVGGDSGNTIYFGEGSWLTVV.

Only one count was recorded for this clone. The chain employs TRBV15 and TRBJ1-5; a possible D gene is TRBD1 (5 bases). V lost 4 bases to trimming and J lost 4 bases, with 8 bases between them. There are 13 residues in the CDR3. Germline V gene lookup returns CDR1 LNHNV and CDR2 YYDKDF (reference sequence). The CDR3 coding sequence is TGTGCCACCAGCATGGGGCTGAATCAGCCCCAGCATTTT. As protein: CATSMGLNQPQHF. Based on the CDR3 plus reference TRBV15 and TRBJ1-5, the full variable domain is DAMVIQNPRYQVTQFGKPVTLSCSQTLNHNVMYWYQQKSSQAPKLLFHYYDKDFNNEADTPDNFQSRRPNTSFCFLDIRSPGLGDTAMYLCATSMGLNQPQHFGDGTRLSIL.

This sequence joins TRBV15 and TRBJ1-5; D perhaps matches TRBD1 (5 bases). There are 14 residues in the CDR3. CDR1 is LNHNV, CDR2 YYDKDF, per germline (reference sequence). Trimming took 2 bases from V and 6 from J, leaving 11 bases between them. CDR3 DNA sequence: TGTGCCACCAGCAGAAGGGGCGGTATTCAGCCCCAGCATTTT. Translating gives CATSRRGGIQPQHF.

The chain has TRBV11-2 and TRBJ2-1, with 7 bases that match TRBD2. CDR1 SGHAT and CDR2 FQNNGV come from the germline V gene. J was trimmed by 2 bases and V by 4 bases; bases with no gene match: 8. The CDR3 is made up of 16 amino acids. The CDR3 DNA reads TGTGCCAGCAGCTCTACCCTAGCGGATACCTACAATGAGCAGTTCTTC. This encodes CASSSTLADTYNEQFF.

The rearrangement links TRBV5-1 to TRBJ2-7; perhaps TRBD1 as D (5 bases). V was trimmed by 3 bases and J by 3 bases, leaving 10 bases between them. The CDR3 has 13 amino acids. Looked up from germline, CDR1 is SGHRS and CDR2 is YFSETQ. The DNA of the CDR3 is TGCGCCAGCAGCTCGACAGAAGTCTACGAGCAGTACTTC. This encodes CASSSTEVYEQYF.

The rearrangement uses TRBV27 and TRBJ2-7, with TRBD2 matching 8 bases. Germline loops: CDR1 MNHEY, CDR2 SMNVEV (reference sequence). This CDR3 region has 14 residues. Trimming removed 5 bases from V and 3 bases from J; junction bases left unmatched: 6. CDR3 sequence reads: CASSTSGTSYEQYF. CDR3 sequence (DNA): TGTGCCAGCAGTACCTCCGGGACTAGCTACGAGCAGTACTTC.

The chain recombines TRBV4-1 with TRBJ2-3, with TRBD2 identical over 10 bases. Germline V lookup: CDR1 MGHRA, CDR2 YSYEKL. The J segment lost 6 bases and the V segment lost 0 bases, leaving 6 bases of the junction unmatched. The CDR3 consists of 16 residues. CDR3 nucleotide sequence: TGCGCCAGCAGCCAAGACGGGCTAGCGGGAGTTGATACGCAGTATTTT. Translating gives CASSQDGLAGVDTQYF.

This clone was observed a single time. V usage is TRBV5-5 and J usage is TRBJ1-2; 8 bases align to TRBD1. This CDR3 contains 14 residues. V shed 6 bases and J 4 bases; nucleotides not matched to a gene: 8. Germline CDR1 is SGHKS and CDR2 is YYEKEE (reference sequence). CDR3: CASTPTGESYGYTF. The CDR3 nucleotides read TGTGCCAGCACGCCGACAGGGGAATCCTATGGCTACACCTTC.

The CDR3 sequence: CASSYGTANTGELFF. For the CDR3, the DNA is TGTGCCAGCAGTTACGGGACAGCAAACACCGGGGAGCTGTTTTTT. The rearrangement joins TRBV6-5 to TRBJ2-2, with 7 bases identical to TRBD1. Germline lookup yields CDR1 MNHEY and CDR2 SVGAGI. The V gene end was trimmed by 2 bases and the J gene end by 2 bases; junction bases not matched to a gene: 2. CDR3 length equals 15 residues.

The V call is TRBV19, the J call TRBJ1-1; D is ambiguous. V gave up 10 bases and J gave up 6 bases, with 9 bases separating them. The CDR3 has 10 amino acids. Germline loops: CDR1 LNHDA, CDR2 SQIVND (reference sequence). The chain's CDR3 is CATRSAEAFF. The DNA of the CDR3 is TGTGCCACCCGAAGCGCTGAAGCTTTCTTT.

The chain couples TRBV30 to TRBJ2-7; possibly TRBD2 for D (6 bases). The CDR3 consists of 12 residues. The V gene's germline CDR1 is GTSNPN and CDR2 SVGIG (reference sequence). With 2 bases removed from V and 6 bases from J, the gap between germline ends came to 11 bases. In nucleotides, the CDR3 is TGTGCCTGGAGTCTCCGGGGGAGCGAGCAGTACTTC. Translation gives CAWSLRGSEQYF.

The chain is built from TRBV19 and TRBJ1-5; D is uncertain. CDR1 and CDR2 from the germline V gene are LNHDA and SQIVND (reference sequence). Trimming left V 5 bases short and J 0 bases short, with 8 bases between. The CDR3 extends over 14 amino acids. In DNA form, the CDR3 reads TGTGCCAGTAGTCGAGGAAATAGCAATCAGCCCCAGCATTTT. Amino acids: CASSRGNSNQPQHF.

The chain combines TRBV19 with TRBJ2-3; the match to TRBD2 covers 12 bases. Per the germline V gene, CDR1 is LNHDA and CDR2 is SQIVND (reference sequence). This CDR3 has 14 amino acids. V lost 8 bases, J lost 3 bases, and 3 bases stayed unmatched. The CDR3, as DNA: TGTGCCAGTGCGACTAGCGGGGGTACAGATACGCAGTATTTT. Translating gives CASATSGGTDTQYF. The whole variable domain, filled in from reference TRBV19 and TRBJ2-3, reads DGGITQSPKYLFRKEGQNVTLSCEQNLNHDAMYWYRQDPGQGLRLIYYSQIVNDFQKGDIAEGYSVSREKKESFPLTVTSAQKNPTAFYLCASATSGGTDTQYFGPGTRLTVL.

This clone was observed a single time. The gene calls are TRBV7-9 and TRBJ2-7, with 10 bases aligning to TRBD1. The ends lost 6 bases at V and 1 base at J; junction bases unmatched: 6. The CDR3 runs 15 residues. CDR1 and CDR2 from the germline V gene are SEHNR and FQNEAQ (reference sequence). The CDR3 DNA is TGTGCCAGCAGTGACCCGGGACAGGGGTCCTACGAGCAGTACTTC. Amino acids: CASSDPGQGSYEQYF. Together with reference TRBV7-9 and TRBJ2-7, the CDR3 gives the full variable domain: DTGVSQNPRHKITKRGQNVTFRCDPISEHNRLYWYRQTLGQGPEFLTYFQNEAQLEKSRLLSDRFSAERPKGSFSTLEIQRTEQGDSAMYLCASSDPGQGSYEQYFGPGTRLTVT.

The chain's CDR3 is CASSDLAHGTSKNEQFF. Written as DNA, the CDR3 is TGTGCCAGCAGTGACCTTGCTCACGGGACTAGTAAGAATGAGCAGTTCTTC. The chain carries TRBV6-4 and TRBJ2-1, with 8 bases fitting TRBD2. Trimming took 2 bases from V and 7 from J; bases not matched to a gene: 13. Per the germline V gene, CDR1 is MRHNA and CDR2 is SNTAGT. The CDR3 runs to 17 residues.

The chain couples TRBV28 to TRBJ1-5; D is perhaps TRBD1 (5 bases). CDR1 MDHEN and CDR2 SYDVKM come from the germline V gene. The CDR3 extends over 14 amino acids. The germline V and J ends were trimmed by 6 bases and 3 bases, with 12 bases remaining between them. In DNA form, the CDR3 reads TGTGCCAGCAGGGGGGGGACGGACAATCAGCCCCAGCATTTT. Protein sequence: CASRGGTDNQPQHF.